This T cell receptor beta chain appears in the sequencing data of a study of T cells in Graves' hyperthyroidism and ophthalmopathy. The study, taken as a whole, reports: The model identified upcoming ophthalmopathy a median about 7.1 months ahead of onset.

Using RNA transcripts as the source, TCR beta CDR3 regions were amplified. HTBI primers were employed in a first-round RT-PCR of the TCR CDR3. TCRdb re-derived calls from the multiplex PCR reads in MiXCR, one entry per CDR3 protein. The sample has fewer than 450,000 distinct CDR3 sequences; about 17% are singletons. This clonotype was observed at least ten times. Its antigen is as yet unknown. The source material was blood. This TCR was sampled from a woman in her 30s with Graves' hyperthyroidism that later progressed to Graves' ophthalmopathy.

CDR3 sequence reads: CSARAASGRNEQYF. Here the CDR3 DNA reads TGCAGTGCTAGGGCGGCTAGCGGGAGAAACGAGCAGTACTTC. The J gene is TRBJ2-7, the V gene TRBV20-1; 10 bases line up with TRBD2. Germline CDR1 is DFQATT and CDR2 is SNEGSKA (reference sequence). V trimming: 3 bases; J trimming: 5 bases; junction bases outside the gene matches: 7. The length of the CDR3 is 14 residues.